The entry below describes one T cell receptor (beta chain). The sample originates from a study of control samples from healthy donors and cancer patients. Only in-frame clones appear in the TCRdb table, and some are missing; sequencing was by immunoSEQ multiplex PCR. The table lists about 130,000 clones, approximately 92% of them singletons. This CDR3 has 15 amino acids. The V gene's germline CDR1 is SNHLY and CDR2 FYNNEI. Between the trimmed V and J ends, which lost 4 bases and 3 bases, there was a span of 12 bases. The specimen sequenced was blood. The chain combines TRBV2 with TRBJ1-4; D gene uncertain. The TCR was taken from a man aged 35 to 55 in good health. CDR3 sequence (DNA): TGTGCCAGCAGTGGGCTTGGGGTGGCTAATGAAAAACTGTTTTTT. Translating it yields CASSGLGVANEKLFF.